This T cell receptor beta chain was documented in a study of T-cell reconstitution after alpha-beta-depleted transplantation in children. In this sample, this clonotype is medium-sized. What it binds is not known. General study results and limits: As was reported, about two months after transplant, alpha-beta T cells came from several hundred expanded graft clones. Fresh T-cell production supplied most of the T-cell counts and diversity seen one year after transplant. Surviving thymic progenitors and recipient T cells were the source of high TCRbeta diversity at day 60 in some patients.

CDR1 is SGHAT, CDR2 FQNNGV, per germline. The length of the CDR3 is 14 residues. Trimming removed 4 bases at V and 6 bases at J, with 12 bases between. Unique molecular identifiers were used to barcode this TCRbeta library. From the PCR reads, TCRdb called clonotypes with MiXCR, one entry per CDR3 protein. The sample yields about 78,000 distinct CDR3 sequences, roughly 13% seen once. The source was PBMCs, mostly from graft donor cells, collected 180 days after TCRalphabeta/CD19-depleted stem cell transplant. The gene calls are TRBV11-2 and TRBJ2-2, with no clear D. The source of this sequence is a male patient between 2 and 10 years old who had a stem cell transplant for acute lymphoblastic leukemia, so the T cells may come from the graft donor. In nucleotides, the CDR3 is TGTGCCAGCAGCTCCTTAGCAGGAGCCGGGGAGCTGTTTTTT. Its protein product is CASSSLAGAGELFF.